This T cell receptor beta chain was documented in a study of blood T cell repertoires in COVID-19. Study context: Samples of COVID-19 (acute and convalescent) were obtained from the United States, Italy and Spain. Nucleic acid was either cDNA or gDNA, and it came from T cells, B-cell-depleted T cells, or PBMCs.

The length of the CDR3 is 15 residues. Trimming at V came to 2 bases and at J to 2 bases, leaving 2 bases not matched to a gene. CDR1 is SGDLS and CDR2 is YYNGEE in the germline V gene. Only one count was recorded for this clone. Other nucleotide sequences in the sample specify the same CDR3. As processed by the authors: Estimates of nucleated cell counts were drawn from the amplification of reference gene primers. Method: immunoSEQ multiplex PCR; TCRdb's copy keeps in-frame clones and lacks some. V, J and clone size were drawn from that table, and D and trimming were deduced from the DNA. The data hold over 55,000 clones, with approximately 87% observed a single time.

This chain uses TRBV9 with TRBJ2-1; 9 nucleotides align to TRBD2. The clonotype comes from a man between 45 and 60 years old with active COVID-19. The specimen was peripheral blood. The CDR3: CASSVASGTYNEQFF. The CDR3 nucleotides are TGTGCCAGCAGCGTGGCTAGCGGGACCTACAATGAGCAGTTCTTC.